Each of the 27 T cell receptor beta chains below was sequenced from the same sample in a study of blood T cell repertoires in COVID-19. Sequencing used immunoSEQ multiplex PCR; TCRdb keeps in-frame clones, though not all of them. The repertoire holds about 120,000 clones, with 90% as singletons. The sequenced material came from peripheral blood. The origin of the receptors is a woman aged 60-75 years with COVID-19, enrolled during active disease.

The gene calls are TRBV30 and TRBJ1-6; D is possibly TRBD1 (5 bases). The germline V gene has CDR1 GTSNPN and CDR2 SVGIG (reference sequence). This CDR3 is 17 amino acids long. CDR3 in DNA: TGTGCTGATGTCGTGGGTCTCCGCGGGACTGATAGTTTTCCCCTCCACTTT. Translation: CADVVGLRGTDSFPLHF.

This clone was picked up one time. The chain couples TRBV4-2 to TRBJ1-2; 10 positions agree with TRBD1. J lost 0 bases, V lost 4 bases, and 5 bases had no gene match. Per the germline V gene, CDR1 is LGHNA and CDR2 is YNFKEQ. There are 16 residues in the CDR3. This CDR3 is CASSLGDRGANYGYTF. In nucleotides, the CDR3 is TGTGCCAGCAGCCTCGGGGACAGGGGCGCTAACTATGGCTACACCTTC.

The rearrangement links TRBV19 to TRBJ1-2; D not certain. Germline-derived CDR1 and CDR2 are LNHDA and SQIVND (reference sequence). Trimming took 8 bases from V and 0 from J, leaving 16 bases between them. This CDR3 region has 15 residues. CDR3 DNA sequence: TGTGCCAGTTCCAACATGGGAGGGTCTAACTATGGCTACACCTTC. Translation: CASSNMGGSNYGYTF.

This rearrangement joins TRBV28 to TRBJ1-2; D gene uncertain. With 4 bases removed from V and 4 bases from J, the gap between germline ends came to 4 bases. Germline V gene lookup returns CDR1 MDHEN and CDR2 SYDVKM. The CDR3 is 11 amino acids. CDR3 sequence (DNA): TGTGCCAGCAGTTCCAGCTATGGCTACACCTTC. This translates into CASSSSYGYTF.

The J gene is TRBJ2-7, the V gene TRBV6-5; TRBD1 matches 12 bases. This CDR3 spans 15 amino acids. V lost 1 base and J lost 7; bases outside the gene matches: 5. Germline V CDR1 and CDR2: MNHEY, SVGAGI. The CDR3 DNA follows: TGTGCCAGCAGTTACTTTGGGGACAGGGGGCAGGAGCAGTACTTC. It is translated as CASSYFGDRGQEQYF.

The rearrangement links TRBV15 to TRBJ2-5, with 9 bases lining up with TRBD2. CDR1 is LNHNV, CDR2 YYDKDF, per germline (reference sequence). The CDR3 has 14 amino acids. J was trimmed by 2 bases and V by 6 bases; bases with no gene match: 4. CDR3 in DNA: TGTGCCACCAGGCCAGCGGGGGGTCAAGAGACCCAGTACTTC. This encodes CATRPAGGQETQYF.

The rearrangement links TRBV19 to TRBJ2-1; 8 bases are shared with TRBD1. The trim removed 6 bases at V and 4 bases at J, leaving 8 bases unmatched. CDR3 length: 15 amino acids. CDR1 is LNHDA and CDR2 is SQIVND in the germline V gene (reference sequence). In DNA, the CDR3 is TGTGCCAGTAGGCCAACCTGGGACAGGTACAATGAGCAGTTCTTC. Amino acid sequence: CASRPTWDRYNEQFF.

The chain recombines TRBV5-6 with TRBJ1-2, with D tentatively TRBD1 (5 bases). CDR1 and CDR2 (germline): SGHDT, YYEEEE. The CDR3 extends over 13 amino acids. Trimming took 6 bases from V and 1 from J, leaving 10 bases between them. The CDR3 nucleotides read TGTGCCAGCACCAGGGTCAATAACTATGGCTACACCTTC. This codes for CASTRVNNYGYTF.

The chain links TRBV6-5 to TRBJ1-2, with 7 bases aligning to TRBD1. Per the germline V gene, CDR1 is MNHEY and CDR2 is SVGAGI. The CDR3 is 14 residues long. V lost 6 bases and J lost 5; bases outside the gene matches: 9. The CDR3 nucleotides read TGTGCCAGCAGACCCCCCGGGACAGCTTATGGCTACACCTTC. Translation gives CASRPPGTAYGYTF.

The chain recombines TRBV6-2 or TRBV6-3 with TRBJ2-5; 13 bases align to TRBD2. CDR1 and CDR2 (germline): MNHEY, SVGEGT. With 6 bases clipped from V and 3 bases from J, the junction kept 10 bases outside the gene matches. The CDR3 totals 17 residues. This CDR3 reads CASSRTSGGAWKETQYF. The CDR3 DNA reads TGTGCCAGCAGCCGCACTAGCGGGGGGGCCTGGAAAGAGACCCAGTACTTC.

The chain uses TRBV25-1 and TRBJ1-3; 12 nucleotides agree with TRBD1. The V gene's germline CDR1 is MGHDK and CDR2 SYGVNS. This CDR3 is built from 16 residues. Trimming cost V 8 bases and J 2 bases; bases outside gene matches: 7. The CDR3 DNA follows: TGTGCCAGCGGGACAGGGGGCTCTTTGACTGGAAACACCATATATTTT. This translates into CASGTGGSLTGNTIYF. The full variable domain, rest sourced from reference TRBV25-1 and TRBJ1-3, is EADIYQTPRYLVIGTGKKITLECSQTMGHDKMYWYQQDPGMELHLIHYSYGVNSTEKGDLSSESTVSRIRTEHFPLTLESARPSHTSQYLCASGTGGSLTGNTIYFGEGSWLTVV.

The CDR3 bases are TGTGCCTGGAGTATTTTACTAGGAACAGATACGCAGTATTTT. It encodes CAWSILLGTDTQYF. The rearrangement links TRBV30 to TRBJ2-3; tentative D call: TRBD2 (5 bases). The ends were cut back, 2 bases at V and 3 bases at J, with 12 bases in the middle. In germline, CDR1 is GTSNPN, CDR2 SVGIG (reference sequence). The CDR3 is made up of 14 amino acids.

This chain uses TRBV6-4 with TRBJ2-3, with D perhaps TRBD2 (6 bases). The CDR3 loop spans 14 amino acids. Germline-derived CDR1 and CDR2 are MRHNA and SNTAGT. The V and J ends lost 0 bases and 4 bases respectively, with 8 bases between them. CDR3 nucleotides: TGTGCCAGCAGTGACTCGCCTAGCGCAGATACGCAGTATTTT. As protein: CASSDSPSADTQYF.

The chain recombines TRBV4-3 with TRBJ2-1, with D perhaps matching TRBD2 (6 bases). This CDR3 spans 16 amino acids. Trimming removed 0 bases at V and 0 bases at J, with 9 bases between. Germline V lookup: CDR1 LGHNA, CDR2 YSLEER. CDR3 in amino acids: CASSQDVGGSYNEQFF. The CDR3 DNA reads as TGCGCCAGCAGCCAAGATGTCGGGGGCTCCTACAATGAGCAGTTCTTC.

CDR3 sequence (DNA): TGTGCCAGTAGTATAAGGGGGACCACTGAAGCTTTCTTT. Residues: CASSIRGTTEAFF. The V and J genes are TRBV19 and TRBJ1-1; D possibly corresponds to TRBD1 (6 bases). The V end was cut by 2 bases, the J end by 4 bases, with 8 bases between. This CDR3 has 13 residues. Germline V gene data show CDR1 as LNHDA and CDR2 as SQIVND (reference sequence).

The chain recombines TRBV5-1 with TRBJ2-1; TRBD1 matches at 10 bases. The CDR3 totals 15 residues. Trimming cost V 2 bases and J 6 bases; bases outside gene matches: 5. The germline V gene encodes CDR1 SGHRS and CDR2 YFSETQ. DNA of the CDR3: TGCGCCAGCAGCTTTACCGGGACAGGGGTCAATGAGCAGTTCTTC. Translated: CASSFTGTGVNEQFF.

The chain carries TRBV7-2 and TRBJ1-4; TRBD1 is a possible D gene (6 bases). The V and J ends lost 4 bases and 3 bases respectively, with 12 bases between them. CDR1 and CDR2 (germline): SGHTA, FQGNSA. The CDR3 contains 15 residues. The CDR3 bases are TGTGCCAGCAGCTCGAGACAGGAGTCTAATGAAAAACTGTTTTTT. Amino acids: CASSSRQESNEKLFF.

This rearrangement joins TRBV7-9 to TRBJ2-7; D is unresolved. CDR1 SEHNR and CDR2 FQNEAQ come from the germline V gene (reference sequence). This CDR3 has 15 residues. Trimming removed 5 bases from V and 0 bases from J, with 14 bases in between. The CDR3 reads CASSQGNSRSYEQYF. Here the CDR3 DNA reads TGTGCCAGCAGCCAAGGTAACAGCCGCTCCTACGAGCAGTACTTC.

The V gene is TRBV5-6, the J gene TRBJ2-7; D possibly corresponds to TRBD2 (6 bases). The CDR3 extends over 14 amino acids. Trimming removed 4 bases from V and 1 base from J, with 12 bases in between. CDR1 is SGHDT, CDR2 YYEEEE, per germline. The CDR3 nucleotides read TGTGCCAGCAGCCCCCCCGGGGGATCCTACGAGCAGTACTTC. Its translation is CASSPPGGSYEQYF.

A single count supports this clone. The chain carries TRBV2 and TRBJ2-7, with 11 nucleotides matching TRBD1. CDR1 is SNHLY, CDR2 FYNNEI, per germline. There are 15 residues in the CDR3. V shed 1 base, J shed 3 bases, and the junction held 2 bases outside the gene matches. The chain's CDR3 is CASSEGGTGGYEQYF. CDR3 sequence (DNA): TGTGCCAGCAGTGAAGGAGGGACAGGGGGCTACGAGCAGTACTTC.

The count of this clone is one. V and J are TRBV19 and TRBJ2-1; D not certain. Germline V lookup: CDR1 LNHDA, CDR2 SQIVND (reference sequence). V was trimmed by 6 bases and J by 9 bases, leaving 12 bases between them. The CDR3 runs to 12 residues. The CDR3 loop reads CASREPGTEQFF. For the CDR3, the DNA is TGTGCCAGTAGGGAACCGGGTACTGAGCAGTTCTTC.

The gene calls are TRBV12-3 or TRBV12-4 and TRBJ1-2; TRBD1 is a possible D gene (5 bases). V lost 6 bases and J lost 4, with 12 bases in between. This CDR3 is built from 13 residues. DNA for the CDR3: TGTGCCAGCAGGGCCGGGACTGGCTATGGCTACACCTTC. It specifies CASRAGTGYGYTF.

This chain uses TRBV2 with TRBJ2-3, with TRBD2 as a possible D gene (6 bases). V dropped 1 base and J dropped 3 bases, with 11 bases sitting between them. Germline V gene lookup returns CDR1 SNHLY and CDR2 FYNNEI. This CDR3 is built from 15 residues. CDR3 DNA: TGTGCCAGCAGTGAAGAGCGGAGGGGAACAGATACGCAGTATTTT. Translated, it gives CASSEERRGTDTQYF.

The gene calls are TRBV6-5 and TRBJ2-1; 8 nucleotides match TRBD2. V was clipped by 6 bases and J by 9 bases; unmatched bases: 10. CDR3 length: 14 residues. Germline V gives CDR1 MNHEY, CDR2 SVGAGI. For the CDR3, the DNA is TGTGCCAGCAGATTGCCGGGGGGGCGCAGTGAGCAGTTCTTC. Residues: CASRLPGGRSEQFF.

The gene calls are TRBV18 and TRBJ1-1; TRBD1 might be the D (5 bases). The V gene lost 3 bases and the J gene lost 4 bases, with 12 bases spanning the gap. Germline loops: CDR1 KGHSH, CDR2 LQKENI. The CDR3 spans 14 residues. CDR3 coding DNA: TGTGCCAGCTCACCGGCGTCCCAGGGCACTGAAGCTTTCTTT. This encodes CASSPASQGTEAFF.

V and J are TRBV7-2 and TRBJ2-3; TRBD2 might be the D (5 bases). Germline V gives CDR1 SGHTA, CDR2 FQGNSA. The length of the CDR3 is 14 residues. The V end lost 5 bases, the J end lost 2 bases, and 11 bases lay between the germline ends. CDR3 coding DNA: TGTGCCAGCAGCGCGTCGCGGGCCACAGATACGCAGTATTTT. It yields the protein CASSASRATDTQYF.

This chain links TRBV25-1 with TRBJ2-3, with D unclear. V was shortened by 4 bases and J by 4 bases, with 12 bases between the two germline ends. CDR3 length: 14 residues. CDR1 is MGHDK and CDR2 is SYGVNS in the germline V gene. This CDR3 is CASSGRVSSDTQYF. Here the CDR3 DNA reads TGTGCCAGCAGTGGAAGAGTTAGCTCAGATACGCAGTATTTT.